Below, 9 T cell receptor beta chains from the same sample are listed, as sequenced in a study of blood T cell repertoires in COVID-19. Some clones are missing from TCRdb's copy, which holds only in-frame ones; the method was immunoSEQ multiplex PCR. The sample carries around 270,000 clones, approximately 81% recorded once. The sequenced sample was peripheral blood. The receptors were gathered from a man aged 55 to 69 with acute or convalescent COVID-19.

The chain couples TRBV5-8 to TRBJ2-3; 8 nucleotides match TRBD1. Unmatched junction bases numbered 13, after V lost 4 bases and J lost 3 bases. Germline CDR1 reads SGHTS; CDR2 reads YDEGEE. This CDR3 has 17 residues. The CDR3 bases are TGTGCCAGCAGCCTACTGAGGACAGGGAAGGCGACAGATACGCAGTATTTT. This codes for CASSLLRTGKATDTQYF.

CDR3 bases: TGTGCCAGCAGTTTATTGCAGGGGCAAGAGACCCAGTACTTC. Amino acid sequence: CASSLLQGQETQYF. The chain employs TRBV28 and TRBJ2-5; possible D gene TRBD1, 6 bases. There are 14 residues in the CDR3. The germline gives CDR1 MDHEN, CDR2 SYDVKM. Trimming stripped 1 base from V and 2 bases from J, with 8 bases between. The whole variable domain, filled in from reference TRBV28 and TRBJ2-5, reads DVKVTQSSRYLVKRTGEKVFLECVQDMDHENMFWYRQDPGLGLRLIYFSYDVKMKEKGDIPEGYSVSREKKERFSLILESASTNQTSMYLCASSLLQGQETQYFGPGTRLLVL.

In this sample, this clone turned up a few times. The same CDR3 also results from other DNA sequences found in this sample. The chain combines TRBV30 with TRBJ2-5; no firm D call. The germline V gene has CDR1 GTSNPN and CDR2 SVGIG (reference sequence). The CDR3 has 12 amino acids. V was cut by 0 bases and J by 5 bases, with 7 bases left in between. In DNA form, the CDR3 reads TGTGCCTGGAGTGTACTTCGGGAGACCCAGTACTTC. Its translation: CAWSVLRETQYF.

The genes are TRBV5-6 and TRBJ2-7; 7 bases map to TRBD1. Germline CDR1 is SGHDT and CDR2 is YYEEEE. The ends lost 4 bases at V and 3 bases at J; junction bases unmatched: 13. The CDR3 is 16 amino acids. The CDR3 DNA reads TGTGCCAGCAGCGAACAGGGGTCGCCCCTAAACTACGAGCAGTACTTC. Translating it yields CASSEQGSPLNYEQYF.

This clone was recorded once. The gene calls are TRBV28 and TRBJ2-5, with D perhaps TRBD2 (5 bases). CDR3 length equals 13 residues. Trimming pared 2 bases from V and 4 bases from J, leaving 8 bases between. CDR1 and CDR2 (germline): MDHEN, SYDVKM. The CDR3 reads CASSLPGSETQYF. DNA for the CDR3: TGTGCCAGCAGTTTACCGGGATCAGAGACCCAGTACTTC.

The chain couples TRBV2 to TRBJ2-2; a weak D match, TRBD2 (6 bases). V was pared by 3 bases and J by 1 base, with 6 bases between. The germline V gene encodes CDR1 SNHLY and CDR2 FYNNEI. This CDR3 comprises 14 residues. CDR3 sequence (DNA): TGTGCCAGCAGTGAGCGGGAGAACACCGGGGAGCTGTTTTTT. Its protein product is CASSERENTGELFF.

The chain couples TRBV7-3 to TRBJ2-1; 10 nucleotides align to TRBD2. The length of the CDR3 is 15 residues. Germline CDR1 is SGHTA and CDR2 is FQGTGA. V lost 3 bases, J lost 7 bases, and 6 bases stayed unmatched. The CDR3 sequence: CASSLSGRAGNEQFF. The CDR3 DNA is TGTGCCAGCAGCTTGAGCGGGAGGGCCGGGAATGAGCAGTTCTTC.

This clone was found once. The chain uses TRBV29-1 and TRBJ1-2; 10 bases are shared with TRBD1. CDR1 is SQVTM, CDR2 ANQGSEA, per germline. Trimming removed 1 base from V and 8 bases from J; junction bases left unmatched: 4. The CDR3 extends over 13 amino acids. In DNA form, the CDR3 reads TGCAGCGTTGAAGGACAGGGGGCGGGAGGCTACACCTTC. It codes for CSVEGQGAGGYTF.

The chain joins TRBV6-5 to TRBJ1-2; D is perhaps TRBD1 (6 bases). Germline loops: CDR1 MNHEY, CDR2 SVGAGI. V lost 4 bases to trimming and J lost 6 bases, with 15 bases between them. The CDR3 extends over 14 amino acids. CDR3 DNA sequence: TGTGCCAGCAGTTTACACGGGACAACTGATGGCTACACCTTC. This sequence encodes CASSLHGTTDGYTF.